This note documents a single TCR beta chain sequence. The CDR3 contains 13 residues. Trimming cost V 6 bases and J 4 bases, with 9 bases left between them. Germline V gene data show CDR1 as MNHEY and CDR2 as SVGAGI. Only in-frame clones appear in the TCRdb table, and some are missing; sequencing was by immunoSEQ multiplex PCR. The sample lists around 84,000 clones, 75% to 85% seen once, with 9.5% to 13% in the top ten. The sample originates from a study of control samples from healthy donors and cancer patients. The J gene is TRBJ2-2, the V gene TRBV6-5, with a tentative D call TRBD1 (5 bases). The clonotype was recovered from a man aged 60-69 years with head and neck cancer. The sequencing sample was made of PBMCs. The CDR3 reads CASRDRGTGELFF. The CDR3 DNA reads as TGTGCCAGCAGAGATAGGGGCACCGGGGAGCTGTTTTTT.